This entry concerns a single T cell receptor (beta chain). This specimen belongs to a study of blood T cell repertoires in COVID-19. V lost 0 bases and J 4 bases, leaving 8 bases between the germline ends. Germline assignment: CDR1 SGHRS and CDR2 YFSETQ. There are 14 residues in the CDR3. Repertoires were generated with immunoSEQ multiplex PCR, while TCRdb's copy carries only in-frame clones and drops some. The table lists roughly 180,000 clones, over 65% of them singletons. V gene TRBV5-1 combines with J gene TRBJ2-1, with D hard to call. The clonotype was recovered from a woman between 50 and 59 years old who had recovered from COVID-19. Sequenced: PBMCs or T cells enriched from blood (not recorded which). The chain's CDR3 is CASSLDLQYNEQFF. The DNA of the CDR3 is TGCGCCAGCAGCTTGGATTTACAGTACAATGAGCAGTTCTTC. Full variable domain (rest looked up from reference TRBV5-1 and TRBJ2-1): KAGVTQTPRYLIKTRGQQVTLSCSPISGHRSVSWYQQTPGQGLQFLFEYFSETQRNKGNFPGRFSGRQFSNSRSEMNVSTLELGDSALYLCASSLDLQYNEQFFGPGTRLTVL.